The T cell receptor (beta chain) described here comes from a study of T cell responses to AZD1222 COVID-19 vaccine. The method was immunoSEQ multiplex PCR; TCRdb's version includes in-frame clones alone and lacks a portion of them. The table includes about 140,000 clones, 92% detected once. Second-dose timings of about 4 or about 12 weeks were pooled. The CDR3 has 16 residues. Notes on the study in general: The study identified only 6 or 7 AZD1222 recipients as seropositive at baseline.

For this clone: Antigen: not known.

Specimen: peripheral blood, collected 28 days after the second AZD1222 dose. The rearrangement joins TRBV21-1 to TRBJ2-2; TRBD1 reflects the table's D call only, with no check against the DNA. TRBV21-1 is marked as a pseudogene. This receptor was obtained from an adult who received the AZD1222 COVID-19 vaccine. The CDR3 nucleotides read TGTGCCAGCAGCAATACTACAGGGGCGAACACCGGGGAGCTGTTTTTT. This gives the protein CASSNTTGANTGELFF.